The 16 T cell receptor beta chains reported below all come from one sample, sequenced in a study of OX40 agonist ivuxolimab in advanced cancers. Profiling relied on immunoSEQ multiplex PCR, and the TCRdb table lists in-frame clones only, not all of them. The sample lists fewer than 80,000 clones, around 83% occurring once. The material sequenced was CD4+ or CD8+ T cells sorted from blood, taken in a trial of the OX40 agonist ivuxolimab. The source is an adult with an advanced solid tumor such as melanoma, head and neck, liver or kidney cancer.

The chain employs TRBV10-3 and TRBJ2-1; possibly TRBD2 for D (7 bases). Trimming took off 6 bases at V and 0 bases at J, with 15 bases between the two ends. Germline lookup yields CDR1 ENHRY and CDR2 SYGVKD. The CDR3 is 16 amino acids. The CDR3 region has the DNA TGTGCCATCAGAGGGGGGGGCGCAGACTCCTACAATGAGCAGTTCTTC. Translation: CAIRGGGADSYNEQFF.

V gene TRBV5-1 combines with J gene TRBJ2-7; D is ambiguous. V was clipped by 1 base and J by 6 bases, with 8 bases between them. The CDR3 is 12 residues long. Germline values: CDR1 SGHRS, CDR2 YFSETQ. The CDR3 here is CASSLLQSEQYF. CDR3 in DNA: TGCGCCAGCAGCTTGTTACAGAGCGAGCAGTACTTC. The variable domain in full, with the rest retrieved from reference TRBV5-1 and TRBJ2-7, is KAGVTQTPRYLIKTRGQQVTLSCSPISGHRSVSWYQQTPGQGLQFLFEYFSETQRNKGNFPGRFSGRQFSNSRSEMNVSTLELGDSALYLCASSLLQSEQYFGPGTRLTVT.

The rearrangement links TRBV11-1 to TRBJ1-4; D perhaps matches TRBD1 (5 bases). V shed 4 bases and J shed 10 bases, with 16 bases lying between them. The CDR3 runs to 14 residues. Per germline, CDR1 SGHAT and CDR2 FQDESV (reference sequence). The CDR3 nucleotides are TGTGCCAGCAGCTCCGGACTTAGGGGCGGAAAACTGTTTTTT. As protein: CASSSGLRGGKLFF.

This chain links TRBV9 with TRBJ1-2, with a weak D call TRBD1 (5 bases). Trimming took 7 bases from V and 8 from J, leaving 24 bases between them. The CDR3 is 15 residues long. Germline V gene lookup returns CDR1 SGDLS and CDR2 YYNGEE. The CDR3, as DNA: TGTGCCAGCTACCCTACCCAGAAAGGGGATCGGGGCTACACCTTC. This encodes CASYPTQKGDRGYTF.

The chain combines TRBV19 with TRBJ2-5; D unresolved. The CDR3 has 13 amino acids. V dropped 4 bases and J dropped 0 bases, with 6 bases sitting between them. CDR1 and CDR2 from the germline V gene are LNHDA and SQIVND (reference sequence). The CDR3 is CASSTQYQETQYF. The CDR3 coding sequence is TGTGCCAGTAGTACACAATACCAAGAGACCCAGTACTTC.

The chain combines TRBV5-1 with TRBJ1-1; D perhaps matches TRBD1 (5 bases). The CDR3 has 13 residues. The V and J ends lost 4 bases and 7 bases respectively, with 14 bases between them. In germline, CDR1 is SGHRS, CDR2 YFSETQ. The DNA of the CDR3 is TGCGCCAGCAGCCCATTCCGGGACGGTGAAGCTTTCTTT. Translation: CASSPFRDGEAFF. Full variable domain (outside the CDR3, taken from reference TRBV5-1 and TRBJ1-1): KAGVTQTPRYLIKTRGQQVTLSCSPISGHRSVSWYQQTPGQGLQFLFEYFSETQRNKGNFPGRFSGRQFSNSRSEMNVSTLELGDSALYLCASSPFRDGEAFFGQGTRLTVV.

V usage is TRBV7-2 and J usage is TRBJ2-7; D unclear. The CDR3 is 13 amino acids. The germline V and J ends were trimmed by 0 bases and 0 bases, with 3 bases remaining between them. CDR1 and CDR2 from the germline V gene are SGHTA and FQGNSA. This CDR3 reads CASSLAASYEQYF. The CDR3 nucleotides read TGTGCCAGCAGCTTAGCGGCCTCCTACGAGCAGTACTTC.

DNA of the CDR3: TGCGCCAGCAGCTTATTGGTGAATTCACCCCTCCACTTT. Amino acids: CASSLLVNSPLHF. This chain joins TRBV5-1 and TRBJ1-6; D not resolved. Trimming removed 2 bases from V and 7 bases from J, with 7 bases in between. CDR1 and CDR2 (germline): SGHRS, YFSETQ. This CDR3 spans 13 amino acids.

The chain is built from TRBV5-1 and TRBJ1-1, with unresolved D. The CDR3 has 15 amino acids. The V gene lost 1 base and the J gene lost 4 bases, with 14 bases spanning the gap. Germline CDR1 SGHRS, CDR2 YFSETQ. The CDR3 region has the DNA TGCGCCAGCAGCTTGTTGGGTTCCGGGCGCACTGAAGCTTTCTTT. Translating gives CASSLLGSGRTEAFF.

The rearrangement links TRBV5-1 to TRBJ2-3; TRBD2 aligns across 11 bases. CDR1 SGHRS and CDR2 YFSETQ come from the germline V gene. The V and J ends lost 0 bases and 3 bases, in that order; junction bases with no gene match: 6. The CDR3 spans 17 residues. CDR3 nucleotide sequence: TGCGCCAGCAGCTTGGGACTAGCGGGGTCAGGTACAGATACGCAGTATTTT. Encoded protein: CASSLGLAGSGTDTQYF.

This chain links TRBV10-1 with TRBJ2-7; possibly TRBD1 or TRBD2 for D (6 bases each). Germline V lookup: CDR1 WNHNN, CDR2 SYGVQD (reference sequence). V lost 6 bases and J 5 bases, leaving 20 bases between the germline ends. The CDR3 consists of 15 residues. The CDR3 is CASSQTGLGLDEQYF. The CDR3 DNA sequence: TGCGCCAGCAGCCAGACAGGCCTGGGACTGGACGAGCAGTACTTC.

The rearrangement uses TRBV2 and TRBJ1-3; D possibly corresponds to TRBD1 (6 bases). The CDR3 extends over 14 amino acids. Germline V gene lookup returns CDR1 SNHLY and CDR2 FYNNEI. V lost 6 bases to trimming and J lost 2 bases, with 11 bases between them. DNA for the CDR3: TGTGCCAGCAGGGTTGACAGGACTGGAAACACCATATATTTT. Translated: CASRVDRTGNTIYF.

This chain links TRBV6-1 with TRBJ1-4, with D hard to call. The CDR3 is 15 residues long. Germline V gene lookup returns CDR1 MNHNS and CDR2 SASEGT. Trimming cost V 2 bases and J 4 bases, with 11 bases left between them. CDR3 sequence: CASSEMGLGNEKLFF. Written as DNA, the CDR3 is TGTGCCAGCAGTGAAATGGGTTTGGGTAATGAAAAACTGTTTTTT.

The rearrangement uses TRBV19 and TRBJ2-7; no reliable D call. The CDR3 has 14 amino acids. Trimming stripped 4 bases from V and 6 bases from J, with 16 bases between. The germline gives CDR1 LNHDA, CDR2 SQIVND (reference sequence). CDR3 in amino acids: CASSTRVSEGEQYF. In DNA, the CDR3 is TGTGCCAGTAGTACCCGGGTCTCAGAAGGCGAGCAGTACTTC.

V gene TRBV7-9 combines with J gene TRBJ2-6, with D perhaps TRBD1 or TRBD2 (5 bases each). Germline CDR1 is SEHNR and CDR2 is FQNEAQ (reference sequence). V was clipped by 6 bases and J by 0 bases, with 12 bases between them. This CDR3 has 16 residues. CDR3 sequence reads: CASRWGYNSGANVLTF. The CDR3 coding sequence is TGTGCCAGCAGATGGGGGTACAACTCTGGGGCCAACGTCCTGACTTTC.

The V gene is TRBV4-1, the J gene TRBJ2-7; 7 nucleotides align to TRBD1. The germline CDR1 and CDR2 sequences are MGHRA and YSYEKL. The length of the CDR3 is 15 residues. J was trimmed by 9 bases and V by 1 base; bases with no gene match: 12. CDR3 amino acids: CASSQVGDSTIRQYF. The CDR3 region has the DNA TGCGCCAGCAGCCAAGTGGGGGACAGTACCATCCGGCAGTACTTC.